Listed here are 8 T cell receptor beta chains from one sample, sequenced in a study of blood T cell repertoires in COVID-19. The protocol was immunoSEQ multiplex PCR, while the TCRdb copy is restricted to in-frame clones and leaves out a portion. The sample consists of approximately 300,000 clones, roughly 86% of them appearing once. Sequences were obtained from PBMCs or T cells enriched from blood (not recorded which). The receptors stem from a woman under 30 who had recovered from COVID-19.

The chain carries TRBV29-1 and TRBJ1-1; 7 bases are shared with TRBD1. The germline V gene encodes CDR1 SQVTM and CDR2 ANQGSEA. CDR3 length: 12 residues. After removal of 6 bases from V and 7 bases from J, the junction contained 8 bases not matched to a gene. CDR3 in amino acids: CSVAGQNYEAFF. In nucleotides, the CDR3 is TGCAGCGTGGCGGGACAGAATTATGAAGCTTTCTTT.

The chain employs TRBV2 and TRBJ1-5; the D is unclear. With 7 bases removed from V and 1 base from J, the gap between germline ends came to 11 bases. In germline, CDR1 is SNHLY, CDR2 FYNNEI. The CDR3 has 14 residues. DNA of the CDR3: TGTGCCAGCAAGGGAGGGTTCAGCAATCAGCCCCAGCATTTT. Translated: CASKGGFSNQPQHF. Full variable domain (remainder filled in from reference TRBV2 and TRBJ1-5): EPEVTQTPSHQVTQMGQEVILRCVPISNHLYFYWYRQILGQKVEFLVSFYNNEISEKSEIFDDQFSVERPDGSNFTLKIRSTKLEDSAMYFCASKGGFSNQPQHFGDGTRLSIL.

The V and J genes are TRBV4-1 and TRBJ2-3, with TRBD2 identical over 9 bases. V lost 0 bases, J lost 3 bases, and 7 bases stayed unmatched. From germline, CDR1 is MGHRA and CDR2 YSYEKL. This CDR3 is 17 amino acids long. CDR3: CASSQETWAGGTDTQYF. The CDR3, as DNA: TGCGCCAGCAGCCAAGAGACGTGGGCGGGGGGGACAGATACGCAGTATTTT.

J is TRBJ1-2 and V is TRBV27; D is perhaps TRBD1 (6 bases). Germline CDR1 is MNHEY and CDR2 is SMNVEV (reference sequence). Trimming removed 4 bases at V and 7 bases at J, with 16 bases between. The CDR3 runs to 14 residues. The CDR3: CASSSDTGYPGYTF. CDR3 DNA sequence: TGTGCCAGCAGTTCCGATACAGGGTACCCTGGCTACACCTTC.

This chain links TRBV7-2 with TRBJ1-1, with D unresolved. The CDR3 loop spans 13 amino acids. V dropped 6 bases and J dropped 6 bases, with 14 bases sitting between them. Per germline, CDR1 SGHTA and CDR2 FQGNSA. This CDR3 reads CASREAGLSEAFF. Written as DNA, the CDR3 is TGTGCCAGCAGGGAGGCAGGCCTTTCTGAAGCTTTCTTT. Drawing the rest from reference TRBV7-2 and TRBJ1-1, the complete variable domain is GAGVSQSPSNKVTEKGKDVELRCDPISGHTALYWYRQSLGQGLEFLIYFQGNSAPDKSGLPSDRFSAERTGGSVSTLTIQRTQQEDSAVYLCASREAGLSEAFFGQGTRLTVV.

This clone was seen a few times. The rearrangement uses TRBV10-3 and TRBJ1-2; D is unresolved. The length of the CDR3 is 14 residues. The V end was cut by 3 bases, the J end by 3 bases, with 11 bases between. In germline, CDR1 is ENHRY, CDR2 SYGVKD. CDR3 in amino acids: CAISDPTRDYGYTF. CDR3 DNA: TGTGCCATCAGTGATCCCACCCGGGACTATGGCTACACCTTC.

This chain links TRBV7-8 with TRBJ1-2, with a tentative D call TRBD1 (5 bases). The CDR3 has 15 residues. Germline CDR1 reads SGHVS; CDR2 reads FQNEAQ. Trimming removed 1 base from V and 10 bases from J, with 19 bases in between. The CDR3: CASSLEWSTGGPYTF. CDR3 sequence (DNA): TGTGCCAGCAGCTTAGAGTGGAGTACCGGGGGACCCTACACCTTC.

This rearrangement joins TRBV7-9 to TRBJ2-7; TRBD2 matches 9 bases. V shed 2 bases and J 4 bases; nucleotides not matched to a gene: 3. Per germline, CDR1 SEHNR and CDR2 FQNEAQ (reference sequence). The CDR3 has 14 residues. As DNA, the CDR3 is TGTGCCAGCAGCTTACTTAGCGGGGGTTACGAGCAGTACTTC. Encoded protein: CASSLLSGGYEQYF.